Listed below are T cell receptor beta chains from one sample, sequenced in a study of cytomegalovirus exposure and HLA in healthy donors. Measured with immunoSEQ multiplex PCR; TCRdb has only the in-frame clones, and not every one. The table lists about 130,000 clones, approximately 80% of them singletons, with around 3.6% in the top ten. Sequences were obtained from PBMCs. Receptors originate from a man between 35 and 55 years old in good health and CMV-seronegative. The CDR3 runs from the conserved cysteine through the conserved F or W. D genes are given only for firm matches. Clone size is shown for a subset of rows, as once, few, many or a class of expanded clone.

d_gene: -
abundance: -
j_gene: TRBJ2-2
v_gene: TRBV30
CDR3nt: TGTGCCTGGAGTTCCCGGACATCGTTTCTTACCGGGGAGCTGTTTTTT
CDR3aa: CAWSSRTSFLTGELFF

d_gene: -
abundance: -
j_gene: TRBJ1-4
v_gene: TRBV27
CDR3nt: TGTGCCAGCAGTTTACAGGGAAATCTTGAAAAACTGTTTTTT
CDR3aa: CASSLQGNLEKLFF

d_gene: TRBD1
abundance: -
j_gene: TRBJ2-7
v_gene: TRBV28
CDR3nt: TGTGCCAGCAGCCTACCACAGGGGGTTAAGGACGAGCAGTACTTC
CDR3aa: CASSLPQGVKDEQYF

d_gene: -
abundance: -
j_gene: TRBJ1-4
v_gene: TRBV4-2
CDR3nt: TGTGCCAGCAACCACCCCAGGGTAGCAACTAATGAAAAACTGTTTTTT
CDR3aa: CASNHPRVATNEKLFF

d_gene: -
abundance: -
j_gene: TRBJ1-2
v_gene: TRBV5-5
CDR3nt: TGTGCCAGCAGCCCCGGGACACAGACTAACTATGGCTACACCTTC
CDR3aa: CASSPGTQTNYGYTF

d_gene: -
abundance: -
j_gene: TRBJ1-1
v_gene: TRBV18
CDR3nt: TGTGCCAGCTCAGAGACAGATAACACTGAAGCTTTCTTT
CDR3aa: CASSETDNTEAFF

d_gene: -
abundance: -
j_gene: TRBJ2-2
v_gene: TRBV4-1
CDR3nt: TGCGCCAGCAGCCCGGACATGACATCCGGGGAGCTGTTTTTT
CDR3aa: CASSPDMTSGELFF

d_gene: -
abundance: -
j_gene: TRBJ1-1
v_gene: TRBV29-1
CDR3nt: TGCAGCGTCGCCACAGGGCCTGAAGCTTTCTTT
CDR3aa: CSVATGPEAFF

d_gene: TRBD1
abundance: -
j_gene: TRBJ2-3
v_gene: TRBV2
CDR3nt: TGTGCCAGCAAGGACAGGGAGACTAGCACAGATACGCAGTATTTT
CDR3aa: CASKDRETSTDTQYF

d_gene: TRBD1
abundance: -
j_gene: TRBJ2-1
v_gene: TRBV28
CDR3nt: TGTGCCAGCAGTTCCGACAGGGCGAAAACCTACAATGAGCAGTTCTTC
CDR3aa: CASSSDRAKTYNEQFF

d_gene: -
abundance: -
j_gene: TRBJ1-3
v_gene: TRBV7-9
CDR3nt: TGTGCCAGCAGCCCCCAGGGAATCCCCGCTGGAAACACCATATATTTT
CDR3aa: CASSPQGIPAGNTIYF

d_gene: -
abundance: few
j_gene: TRBJ1-5
v_gene: TRBV19
CDR3nt: TGTGCCAGTAGTTCCTGGGTAGGCCAGGGGAAAAATCAGCCCCAGCATTTT
CDR3aa: CASSSWVGQGKNQPQHF

d_gene: -
abundance: few
j_gene: TRBJ1-1
v_gene: TRBV2
CDR3nt: TGTGCCAGCCGGTATGCCAGGATTTCCACTGAAGCTTTCTTT
CDR3aa: CASRYARISTEAFF

d_gene: -
abundance: few
j_gene: TRBJ1-1
v_gene: TRBV7-3
CDR3nt: TGTGCCAGCAGCTTACAGTCTCAAGATGAAGCTTTCTTT
CDR3aa: CASSLQSQDEAFF

d_gene: TRBD2
abundance: once
j_gene: TRBJ2-3
v_gene: TRBV4-1
CDR3nt: TGCGCCAGCAGCCAATCGTCGGGCGCAGCGGGGGGTGCAGATACGCAGTATTTT
CDR3aa: CASSQSSGAAGGADTQYF

d_gene: -
abundance: -
j_gene: TRBJ2-5
v_gene: TRBV5-6
CDR3nt: TGTGCCAGCAGCATCACGGGACTCCTCATCGGGGGAGAGACCCAGTACTTC
CDR3aa: CASSITGLLIGGETQYF

d_gene: -
abundance: -
j_gene: TRBJ1-4
v_gene: TRBV7-2
CDR3nt: TGTGCCAGCAGCCCCGTGGCAACCAATGAAAAACTGTTTTTT
CDR3aa: CASSPVATNEKLFF

d_gene: -
abundance: -
j_gene: TRBJ2-7
v_gene: TRBV7-2
CDR3nt: TGTGCCAGCAGCAACTACAGGGAAAACGAGCAGTACTTC
CDR3aa: CASSNYRENEQYF

d_gene: -
abundance: -
j_gene: TRBJ2-1
v_gene: TRBV2
CDR3nt: TGTGCCAGCCGGGCACAGGGTGGCAGTACGCATGAGCAGTTCTTC
CDR3aa: CASRAQGGSTHEQFF

d_gene: -
abundance: -
j_gene: TRBJ1-2
v_gene: TRBV28
CDR3nt: TGTGCCAGCAGCGTTAAGCCGTTCTATGGCTACACCTTC
CDR3aa: CASSVKPFYGYTF

d_gene: TRBD1
abundance: once
j_gene: TRBJ2-5
v_gene: TRBV9
CDR3nt: TGTGCCAGCAGCCCGACAGGGGTGGAGACCCAGTACTTC
CDR3aa: CASSPTGVETQYF

d_gene: -
abundance: -
j_gene: TRBJ1-4
v_gene: TRBV5-4
CDR3nt: TGTGCCAGCAGCTTTTTCGCCTCGGGGGATAATGAAAAACTGTTTTTT
CDR3aa: CASSFFASGDNEKLFF

d_gene: -
abundance: -
j_gene: TRBJ1-4
v_gene: TRBV5-1
CDR3nt: TGCGCCAGCAGCTTGGCCGGACAGGAAAAACTGTTTTTT
CDR3aa: CASSLAGQEKLFF

d_gene: TRBD1
abundance: -
j_gene: TRBJ1-5
v_gene: TRBV28
CDR3nt: TGTGCCAGCACGCTACCCGGGACAGGGAGTCAGCATTTT
CDR3aa: CASTLPGTGSQHF

d_gene: -
abundance: -
j_gene: TRBJ2-1
v_gene: TRBV7-6
CDR3nt: TGTGCCAGCAGCTTAGCGCAGCAGGGCAATGAGCAGTTCTTC
CDR3aa: CASSLAQQGNEQFF

d_gene: -
abundance: once
j_gene: TRBJ2-3
v_gene: TRBV5-1
CDR3nt: TGCGCCAGCAGCTCTTGGACAGTAACAGATACGCAGTATTTT
CDR3aa: CASSSWTVTDTQYF

d_gene: -
abundance: once
j_gene: TRBJ2-7
v_gene: TRBV5-6
CDR3nt: TGTGCCAGCAGCTCCATCATGGAGGGTCTGACCTCCTACGAGCAGTACTTC
CDR3aa: CASSSIMEGLTSYEQYF

d_gene: -
abundance: -
j_gene: TRBJ2-2
v_gene: TRBV7-8
CDR3nt: TGTGCCAGCAGCTTCCTAACCGGGGAGCTGTTTTTT
CDR3aa: CASSFLTGELFF

d_gene: TRBD1
abundance: -
j_gene: TRBJ2-5
v_gene: TRBV2
CDR3nt: TGTGCCAGCAAACGACCAGGGGGCCCGGAAGAGACCCAGTACTTC
CDR3aa: CASKRPGGPEETQYF

d_gene: TRBD1
abundance: -
j_gene: TRBJ1-5
v_gene: TRBV19
CDR3nt: TGTGCCAGTACAGACAGGGAATTTCAGCCCCAGCATTTT
CDR3aa: CASTDREFQPQHF